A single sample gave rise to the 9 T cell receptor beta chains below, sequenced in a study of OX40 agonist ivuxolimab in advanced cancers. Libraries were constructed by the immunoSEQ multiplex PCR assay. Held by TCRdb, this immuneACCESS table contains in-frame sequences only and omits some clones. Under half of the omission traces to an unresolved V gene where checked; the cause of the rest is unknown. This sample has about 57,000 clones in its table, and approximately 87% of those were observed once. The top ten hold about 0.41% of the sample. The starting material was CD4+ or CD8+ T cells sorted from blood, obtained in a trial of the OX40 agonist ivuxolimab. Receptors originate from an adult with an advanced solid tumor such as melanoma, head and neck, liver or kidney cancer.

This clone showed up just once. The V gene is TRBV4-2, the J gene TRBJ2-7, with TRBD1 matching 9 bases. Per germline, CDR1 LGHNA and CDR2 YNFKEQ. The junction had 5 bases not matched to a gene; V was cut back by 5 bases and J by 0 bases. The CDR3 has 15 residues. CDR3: CASSFGTGSSYEQYF. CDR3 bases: TGTGCCAGCAGCTTTGGGACAGGGAGCTCCTACGAGCAGTACTTC.

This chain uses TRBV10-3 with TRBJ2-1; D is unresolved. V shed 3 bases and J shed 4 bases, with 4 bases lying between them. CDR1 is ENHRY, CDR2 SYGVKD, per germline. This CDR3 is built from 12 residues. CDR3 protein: CAISDGYNEQFF. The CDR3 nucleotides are TGTGCCATCAGTGATGGTTACAATGAGCAGTTCTTC.

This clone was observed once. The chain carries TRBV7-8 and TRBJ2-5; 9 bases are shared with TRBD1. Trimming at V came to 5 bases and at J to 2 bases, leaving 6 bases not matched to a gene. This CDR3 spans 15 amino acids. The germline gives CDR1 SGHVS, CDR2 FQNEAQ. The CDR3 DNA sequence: TGTGCCAGCAGCCAAGGGACAGGGATGCAAGAGACCCAGTACTTC. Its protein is CASSQGTGMQETQYF.

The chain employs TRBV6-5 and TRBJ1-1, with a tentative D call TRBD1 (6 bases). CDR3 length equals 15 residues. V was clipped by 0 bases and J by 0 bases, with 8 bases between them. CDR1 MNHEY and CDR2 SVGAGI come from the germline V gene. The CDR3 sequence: CASSYSDSLNTEAFF. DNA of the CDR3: TGTGCCAGCAGTTACTCGGACAGTTTGAACACTGAAGCTTTCTTT.

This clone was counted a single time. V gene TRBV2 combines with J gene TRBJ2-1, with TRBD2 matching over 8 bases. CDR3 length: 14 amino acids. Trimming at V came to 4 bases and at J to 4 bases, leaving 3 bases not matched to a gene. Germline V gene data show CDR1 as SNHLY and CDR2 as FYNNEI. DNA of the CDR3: TGTGCCAGCAGTGTTAGCGGGGTTTACAATGAGCAGTTCTTC. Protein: CASSVSGVYNEQFF.

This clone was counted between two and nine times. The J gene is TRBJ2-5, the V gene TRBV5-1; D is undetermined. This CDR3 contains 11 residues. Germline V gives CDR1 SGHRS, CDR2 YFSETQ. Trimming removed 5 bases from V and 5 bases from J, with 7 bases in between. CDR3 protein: CASREAETQYF. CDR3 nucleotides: TGCGCCAGCAGAGAAGCCGAGACCCAGTACTTC. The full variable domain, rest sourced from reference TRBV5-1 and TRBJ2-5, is KAGVTQTPRYLIKTRGQQVTLSCSPISGHRSVSWYQQTPGQGLQFLFEYFSETQRNKGNFPGRFSGRQFSNSRSEMNVSTLELGDSALYLCASREAETQYFGPGTRLLVL.

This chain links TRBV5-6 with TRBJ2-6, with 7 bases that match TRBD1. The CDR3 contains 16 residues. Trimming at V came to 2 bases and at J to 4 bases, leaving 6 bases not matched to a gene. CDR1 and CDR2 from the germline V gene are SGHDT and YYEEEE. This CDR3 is CASSFYRGTGANVLTF. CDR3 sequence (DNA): TGTGCCAGCAGCTTCTACAGGGGAACCGGGGCCAACGTCCTGACTTTC.

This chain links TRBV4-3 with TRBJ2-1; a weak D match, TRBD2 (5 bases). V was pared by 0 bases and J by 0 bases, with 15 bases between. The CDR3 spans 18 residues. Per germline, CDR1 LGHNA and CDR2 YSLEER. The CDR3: CASSQDSRRIFSYNEQFF. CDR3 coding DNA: TGCGCCAGCAGCCAAGACTCGCGGAGGATCTTCTCCTACAATGAGCAGTTCTTC.

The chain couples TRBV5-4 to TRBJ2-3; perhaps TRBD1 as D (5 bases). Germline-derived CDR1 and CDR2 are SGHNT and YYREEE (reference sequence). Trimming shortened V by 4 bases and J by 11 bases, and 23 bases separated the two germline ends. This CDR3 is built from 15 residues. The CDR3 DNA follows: TGTGCCAGCAGCGACCGAGGCAGGGTGGCCTGGGAGCAGTATTTT. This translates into CASSDRGRVAWEQYF.